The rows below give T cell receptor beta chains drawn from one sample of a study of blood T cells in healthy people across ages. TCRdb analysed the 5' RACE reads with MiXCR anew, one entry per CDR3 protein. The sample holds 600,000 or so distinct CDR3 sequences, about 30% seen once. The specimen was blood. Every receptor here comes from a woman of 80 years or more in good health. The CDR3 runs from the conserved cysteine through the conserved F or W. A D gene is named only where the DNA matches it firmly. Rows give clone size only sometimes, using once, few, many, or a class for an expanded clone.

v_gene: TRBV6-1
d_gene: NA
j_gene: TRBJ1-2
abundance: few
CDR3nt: TGTGCCAGCAGTGAAGCGGGCAGCGACTATGGCTACACCTTC
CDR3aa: CASSEAGSDYGYTF

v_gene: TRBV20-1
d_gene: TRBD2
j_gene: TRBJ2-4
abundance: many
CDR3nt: TGCAGTGCTCTTCTAGCGGACCTAAACATTCAGTACTTC
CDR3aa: CSALLADLNIQYF

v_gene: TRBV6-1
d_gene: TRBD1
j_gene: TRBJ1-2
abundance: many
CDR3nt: TGTGCCAGCAGGAAGGGGGCCTATGCCCCTGGCTATGGCTACACCTTC
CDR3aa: CASRKGAYAPGYGYTF

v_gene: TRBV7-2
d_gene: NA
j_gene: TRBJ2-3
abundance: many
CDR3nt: TGTGCCAGCCGCATCGCGGGGACAGATACGCAGTATTTT
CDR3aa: CASRIAGTDTQYF

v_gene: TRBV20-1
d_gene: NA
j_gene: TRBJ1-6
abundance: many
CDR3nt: TGCAGTGCTAGAACCAGCCAGGGGCCTAATTCACCCCTCCACTTT
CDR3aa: CSARTSQGPNSPLHF

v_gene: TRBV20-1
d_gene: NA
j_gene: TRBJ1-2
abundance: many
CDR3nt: TGCAGTGCCCGGGTAGGGGGGGCGCCCGGCTACACCTTC
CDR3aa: CSARVGGAPGYTF

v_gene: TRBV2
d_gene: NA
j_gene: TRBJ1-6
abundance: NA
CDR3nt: TGTGCCATCGGGGCGGATAGCTCCTATAATTCACCCCTCCACTTT
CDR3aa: CAIGADSSYNSPLHF

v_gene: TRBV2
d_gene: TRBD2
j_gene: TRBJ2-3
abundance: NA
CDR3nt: TGTGCCAGCAGCCGCGGGGGAGAAGGCACAGATACGCAGTATTTT
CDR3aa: CASSRGGEGTDTQYF

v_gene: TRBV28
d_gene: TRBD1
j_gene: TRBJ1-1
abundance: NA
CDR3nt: TGTGCCAGCAGTTCCCAGGGGGCCGGGGGTACTGAAGCTTTCTTT
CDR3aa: CASSSQGAGGTEAFF

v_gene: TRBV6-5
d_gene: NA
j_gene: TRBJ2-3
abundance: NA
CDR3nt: TGTGCCAGCAGCCCCCCCGGGGGCTACACAGATACGCAGTATTTT
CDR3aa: CASSPPGGYTDTQYF

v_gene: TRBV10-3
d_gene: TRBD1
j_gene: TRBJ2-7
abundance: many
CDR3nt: TGTGCCATCAGTTTCGGGACAGGGGGCTACGAGCAGTACTTC
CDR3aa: CAISFGTGGYEQYF

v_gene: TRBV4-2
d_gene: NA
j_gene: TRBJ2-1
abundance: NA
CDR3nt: TGTGCCAGCAGCCAAGGACTACTATCGGACGATGAGCAGTTCTTC
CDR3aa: CASSQGLLSDDEQFF

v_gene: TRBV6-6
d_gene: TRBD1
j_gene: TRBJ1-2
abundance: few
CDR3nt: TGTGCCAGCAGTTCACGGACAGGACCTAACTATGGCTACACCTTC
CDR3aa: CASSSRTGPNYGYTF

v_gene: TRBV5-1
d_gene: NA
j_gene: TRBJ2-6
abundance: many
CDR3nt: TGCGCCAGCAGCTTGGACATCGCTCGAGGGGCCAACGTCCTGACTTTC
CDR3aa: CASSLDIARGANVLTF